This is a list of T cell receptor beta chains from one sample in a study of regulatory T cells in long-lasting Graves disease. MiXCR, run by TCRdb on the multiplex PCR reads, gives a single entry per CDR3 protein. Of 350,000 to 450,000 distinct CDR3 sequences in the sample, around a fifth were seen once. The input for sequencing was peripheral blood mononuclear cells (PBMCs), taken when the disease was refractory, from a patient treated with antithyroid drugs. Receptors originate from a female donor with Graves disease. Each CDR3 is given with its conserved first and last residue. D genes are given only for firm matches. Size is omitted from some rows. Given values are once, few, many or a class for expanded clones.

NA	many	TRBV7-2	TRBJ1-1	CASSLSSMNPAFF	TGTGCCAGCAGCTTATCCTCCATGAATCCTGCTTTCTTT
NA	NA	TRBV7-3	TRBJ2-7	CASSPHGSAHYEQYF	TGTGCCAGCAGCCCACACGGGTCTGCCCACTACGAGCAGTACTTC
TRBD1	few	TRBV15	TRBJ2-7	CATSKQGSGEQYF	TGTGCCACCAGCAAACAGGGGAGTGGCGAGCAGTACTTC
TRBD1	many	TRBV6-5	TRBJ2-7	CASSSLWPTGPYDEQYF	TGTGCCAGCAGTTCACTCTGGCCGACAGGGCCCTACGACGAGCAGTACTTC
NA	NA	TRBV28	TRBJ2-2	CASSFGNANTGELFF	TGTGCCAGCAGTTTTGGAAACGCGAACACCGGGGAGCTGTTTTTT
NA	few	TRBV5-1	TRBJ1-1	CASSFPGRTEAFF	TGCGCCAGCAGCTTCCCGGGGCGGACTGAAGCTTTCTTT
TRBD2	few	TRBV20-1	TRBJ2-7	CSAHGLGDYEQYF	TGCAGTGCCCACGGACTAGGGGACTACGAGCAGTACTTC
TRBD1	few	TRBV7-9	TRBJ2-5	CASSRGTGETQYF	TGTGCCAGCAGCCGCGGGACAGGGGAGACCCAGTACTTC
TRBD2	many	TRBV28	TRBJ2-7	CASSLRGLAGIDEQYF	TGTGCCAGCAGTTTAAGGGGACTAGCGGGAATAGATGAGCAGTACTTC
NA	many	TRBV28	TRBJ1-2	CASSTSGPWGGGYTF	TGTGCCAGCAGTACATCGGGACCCTGGGGGGGTGGCTACACCTTC
TRBD1	few	TRBV20-1	TRBJ2-7	CSARGTGELQYF	TGCAGTGCTAGGGGGACAGGAGAGCTGCAGTACTTC
NA	many	TRBV29-1	TRBJ1-4	CSVRNEKLFF	TGCAGCGTCCGCAATGAAAAACTGTTTTTT
TRBD1	many	TRBV9	TRBJ1-1	CASSVLDRATTEAFF	TGTGCCAGCAGCGTCCTAGACAGGGCGACGACTGAAGCTTTCTTT
NA	many	TRBV12-3/TRBV12-4	TRBJ1-3	CASRARTGIGNTIYF	TGTGCCAGCAGGGCGAGAACAGGGATCGGAAACACCATATATTTT
NA	many	TRBV10-3	TRBJ1-1	CAISEPENTEAFF	TGTGCCATCAGTGAGCCAGAAAACACTGAAGCTTTCTTT
NA	few	TRBV9	TRBJ2-5	CASSGPSGLETQYF	TGTGCCAGCAGCGGCCCCAGCGGATTAGAGACCCAGTACTTC
NA	NA	TRBV6-1	TRBJ2-6	CASTTDRPYSGANVLTF	TGTGCCAGCACCACCGACAGGCCCTACTCTGGGGCCAACGTCCTGACTTTC
TRBD1	NA	TRBV19	TRBJ1-5	CASSNPGQSDQPQHF	TGTGCCAGTAGTAACCCGGGACAGTCGGATCAGCCCCAGCATTTT
NA	NA	TRBV28	TRBJ2-3	CASSLKTTDTQYF	TGTGCCAGCAGTTTAAAAACGACAGATACGCAGTATTTT
TRBD1	NA	TRBV12-3/TRBV12-4	TRBJ1-1	CASNTGTENTEAFF	TGTGCCAGCAACACCGGGACAGAGAACACTGAAGCTTTCTTT
NA	few	TRBV29-1	TRBJ2-7	CSAVSQTYEQYF	TGCAGCGCCGTGTCCCAGACCTACGAGCAGTACTTC
TRBD1	few	TRBV20-1	TRBJ2-7	CSATTGTGSYEQYF	TGCAGTGCTACTACCGGGACAGGATCCTACGAGCAGTACTTC
NA	many	TRBV6-1	TRBJ2-2	CASSTPREGAGKLFF	TGTGCCAGCAGTACTCCAAGGGAGGGGGCCGGGAAGCTGTTTTTT
NA	many	TRBV27	TRBJ2-1	CASSLSPPGSGNEQFF	TGTGCCAGCAGTTTATCTCCCCCCGGGTCGGGAAATGAGCAGTTCTTC